Below are 5 T cell receptor beta chains sequenced from a single sample in a study of CD8 T cells in ankylosing spondylitis. TCRdb fed the 5' RACE reads into MiXCR, producing one record per CDR3 protein. The sample holds approximately 290,000 distinct CDR3 sequences, around 20% seen once. Input material: blood, either unsorted or a sorted T cell fraction (not recorded which). Receptors originate from a female donor with ankylosing spondylitis or in good health (not recorded which).

The CDR3 spells CASSSAAGKLLEQFF. CDR3 DNA sequence: TGTGCCAGCAGCTCCGCTGCGGGAAAACTTCTTGAGCAGTTCTTC. This chain links TRBV5-5 with TRBJ2-1; D perhaps matches TRBD2 (6 bases). This CDR3 region has 15 residues. CDR1 SGHKS and CDR2 YYEKEE come from the germline V gene (reference sequence). Trimming left V 3 bases short and J 9 bases short, with 19 bases between.

The chain combines TRBV20-1 with TRBJ2-1; perhaps D is TRBD1 or TRBD2 (5 bases each). The CDR3 is made up of 14 amino acids. Deletions cut 3 bases from V and 4 bases from J, with 13 bases between. Germline lookup yields CDR1 DFQATT and CDR2 SNEGSKA (reference sequence). The CDR3 region has the DNA TGCAGTGCTAGTCGTACGGGACCTTACAATGAGCAGTTCTTC. It yields the protein CSASRTGPYNEQFF.

In this sample, this clonotype turned up a few times. The chain is built from TRBV20-1 and TRBJ2-5; D is possibly TRBD1 (5 bases). This CDR3 comprises 14 residues. V was cut by 3 bases and J by 5 bases, with 16 bases left in between. Germline-derived CDR1 and CDR2 are DFQATT and SNEGSKA (reference sequence). CDR3 protein: CSARGRVYAETQYF. As DNA, the CDR3 is TGCAGTGCTAGGGGCAGGGTGTATGCGGAGACCCAGTACTTC.

The chain couples TRBV6-2 or TRBV6-3 to TRBJ1-1; D gene uncertain. This CDR3 region has 14 residues. CDR1 and CDR2 (germline): MNHEY, SVGEGT. V shed 6 bases and J shed 3 bases, with 14 bases lying between them. CDR3 nucleotides: TGTGCCAGCAGCTACAATAGATGGGACACTGAAGCTTTCTTT. Amino acid sequence: CASSYNRWDTEAFF.

This clonotype was seen only a few times. The rearrangement joins TRBV20-1 to TRBJ2-3; D is unclear. This CDR3 contains 14 residues. The germline gives CDR1 DFQATT, CDR2 SNEGSKA (reference sequence). Trimming took 3 bases from V and 6 from J, leaving 16 bases between them. The CDR3, as DNA: TGCAGTGCTAGTGTGATCATTCGTGGGGATACGCAGTATTTT. It translates to CSASVIIRGDTQYF.